This TCR beta chain was recovered during a study of graft-versus-host responses after intestinal transplantation. Study in general: Recipients underwent multivisceral, liver-intestinal, or isolated intestinal transplants.

Per the germline V gene, CDR1 is SGHNT and CDR2 is YENEEA. V was cut by 1 base and J by 3 bases, with 7 bases left in between. CDR3 size: 14 residues. Assay used: immunoSEQ multiplex PCR; TCRdb lists only in-frame clones, some missing. Of roughly 29,000 clones listed, 87% are singletons. Findings and limits, study-wide: Some GvH clones were seen earlier in gut or blood, suggesting intestinal origin. Allografts from individuals with graft-donor T cell macrochimerism displayed high graft-versus-host to host-versus-graft clonal ratios. Circulating GvH clone levels at their peak were associated with HvG declines (early post-transplant).

Details on this clone: Its matching antigen is unknown.

The clonotype originates from a human patient who received an intestinal transplant, so some T cells may come from the graft donor. The V gene is TRBV11-3, the J gene TRBJ1-5; D is ambiguous. The sample consisted of PBMCs, taken about 460 days after intestinal transplantation. CDR3 in amino acids: CASSLGLFNQPQHF. The CDR3 DNA follows: TGTGCCAGCAGCTTAGGACTGTTCAATCAGCCCCAGCATTTT.